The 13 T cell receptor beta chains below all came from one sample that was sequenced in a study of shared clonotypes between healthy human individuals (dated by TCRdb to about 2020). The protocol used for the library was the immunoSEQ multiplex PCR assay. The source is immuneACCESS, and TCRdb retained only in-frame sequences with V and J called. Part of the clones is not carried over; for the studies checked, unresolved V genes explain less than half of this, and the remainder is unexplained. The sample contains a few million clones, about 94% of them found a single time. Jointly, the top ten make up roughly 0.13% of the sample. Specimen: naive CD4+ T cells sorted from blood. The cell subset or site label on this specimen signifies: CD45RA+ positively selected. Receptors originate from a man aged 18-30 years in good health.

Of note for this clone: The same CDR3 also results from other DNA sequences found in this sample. The CDR3 sequence is CASSLSTDTQYF. CDR3 nucleotides: TGTGCCAGCAGCCTTAGCACAGATACGCAGTATTTT. V usage is TRBV6-6 and J usage is TRBJ2-3, with D hard to call. The CDR3 extends over 12 amino acids. From germline, CDR1 is MNHNY and CDR2 SVGAGI (reference sequence). Trimming left V 6 bases short and J 0 bases short, with 4 bases between.

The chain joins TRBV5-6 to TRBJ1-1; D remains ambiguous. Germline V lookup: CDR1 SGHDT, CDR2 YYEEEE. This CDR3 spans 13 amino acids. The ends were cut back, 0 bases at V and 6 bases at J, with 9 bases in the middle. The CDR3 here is CASSLVQEAEAFF. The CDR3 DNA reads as TGTGCCAGCAGCTTGGTTCAGGAAGCTGAAGCTTTCTTT.

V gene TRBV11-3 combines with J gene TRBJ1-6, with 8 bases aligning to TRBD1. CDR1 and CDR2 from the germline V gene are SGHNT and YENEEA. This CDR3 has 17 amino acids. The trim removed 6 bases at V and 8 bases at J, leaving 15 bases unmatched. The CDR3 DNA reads TGTGCCAGCAGGGACCCGACAGGGGTGGGGGGATATTCACCCCTCCACTTT. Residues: CASRDPTGVGGYSPLHF.

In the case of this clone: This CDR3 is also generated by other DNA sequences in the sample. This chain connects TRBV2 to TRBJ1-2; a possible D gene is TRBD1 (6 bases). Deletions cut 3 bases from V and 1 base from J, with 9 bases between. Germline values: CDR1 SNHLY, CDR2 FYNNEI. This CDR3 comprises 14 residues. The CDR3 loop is CASSDQGNNYGYTF. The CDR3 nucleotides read TGTGCCAGCAGTGATCAGGGGAATAACTATGGCTACACCTTC.

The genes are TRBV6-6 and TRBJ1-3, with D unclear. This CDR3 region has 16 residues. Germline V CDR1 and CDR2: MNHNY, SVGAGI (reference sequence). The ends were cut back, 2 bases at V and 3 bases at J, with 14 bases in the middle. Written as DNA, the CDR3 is TGTGCCAGCAGTTACGGTGTAGGGAAAGGTGGAAACACCATATATTTT. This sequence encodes CASSYGVGKGGNTIYF.

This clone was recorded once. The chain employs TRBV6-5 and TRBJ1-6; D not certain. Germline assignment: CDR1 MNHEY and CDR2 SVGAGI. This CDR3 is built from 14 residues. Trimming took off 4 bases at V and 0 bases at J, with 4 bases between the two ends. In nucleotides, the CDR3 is TGTGCCAGCAGTTCATACTCCTATAATTCACCCCTCCACTTT. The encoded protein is CASSSYSYNSPLHF.

CDR3 loop: CASSKESGTRYAFF. DNA for the CDR3: TGTGCCAGTAGTAAAGAGTCCGGGACACGCTACGCTTTCTTT. The chain combines TRBV19 with TRBJ1-1, with a weak D call TRBD1 (6 bases). The V end lost 4 bases, the J end lost 11 bases, and 20 bases lay between the germline ends. The CDR3 consists of 14 residues. The germline CDR1 and CDR2 sequences are LNHDA and SQIVND (reference sequence).

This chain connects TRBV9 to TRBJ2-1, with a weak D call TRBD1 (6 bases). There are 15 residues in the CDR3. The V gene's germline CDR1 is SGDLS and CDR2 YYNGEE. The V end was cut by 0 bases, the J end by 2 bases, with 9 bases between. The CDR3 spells CASSVETGPYNEQFF. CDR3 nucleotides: TGTGCCAGCAGCGTAGAAACAGGGCCCTACAATGAGCAGTTCTTC.

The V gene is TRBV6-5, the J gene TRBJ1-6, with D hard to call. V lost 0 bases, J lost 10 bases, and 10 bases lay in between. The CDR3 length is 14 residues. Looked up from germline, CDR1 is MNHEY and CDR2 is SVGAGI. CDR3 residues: CASSYSIRGSPLHF. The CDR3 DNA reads TGTGCCAGCAGTTACTCGATTCGGGGATCACCCCTCCACTTT.

The CDR3 sequence is CASSLSGNTYEQYF. CDR3 in DNA: TGTGCCAGCAGCTTGAGCGGCAATACCTACGAGCAGTACTTC. The J gene is TRBJ2-7, the V gene TRBV7-9, with a possible D match to TRBD2 (5 bases). The V end was cut by 3 bases, the J end by 2 bases, with 11 bases between. CDR3 length: 14 amino acids. Germline lookup yields CDR1 SEHNR and CDR2 FQNEAQ (reference sequence).

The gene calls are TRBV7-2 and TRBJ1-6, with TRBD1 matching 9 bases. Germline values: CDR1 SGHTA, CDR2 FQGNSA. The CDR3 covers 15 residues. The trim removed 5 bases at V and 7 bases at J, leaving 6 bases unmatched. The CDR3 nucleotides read TGTGCCAGCAGCCCGCCTGGGACAGGGAATTCACCCCTCCACTTT. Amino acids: CASSPPGTGNSPLHF.

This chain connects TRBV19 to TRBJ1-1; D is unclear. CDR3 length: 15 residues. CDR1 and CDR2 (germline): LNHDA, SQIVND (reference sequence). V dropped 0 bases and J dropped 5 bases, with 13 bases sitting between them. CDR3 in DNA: TGTGCCAGTAGTATAGATGACGGGCGGAATACTGAAGCTTTCTTT. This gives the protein CASSIDDGRNTEAFF. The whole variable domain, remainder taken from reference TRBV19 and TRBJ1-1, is DGGITQSPKYLFRKEGQNVTLSCEQNLNHDAMYWYRQDPGQGLRLIYYSQIVNDFQKGDIAEGYSVSREKKESFPLTVTSAQKNPTAFYLCASSIDDGRNTEAFFGQGTRLTVV.

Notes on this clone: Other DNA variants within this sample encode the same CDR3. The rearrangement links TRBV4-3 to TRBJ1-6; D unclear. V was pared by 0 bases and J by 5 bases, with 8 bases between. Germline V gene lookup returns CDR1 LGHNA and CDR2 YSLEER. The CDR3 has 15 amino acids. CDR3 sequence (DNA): TGCGCCAGCAGCCAAGATCGGGGTAATAATTCACCCCTCCACTTT. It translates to CASSQDRGNNSPLHF.